This T cell receptor beta chain was documented in a study of T cells in Graves' hyperthyroidism and ophthalmopathy. Germline V gives CDR1 SQVTM, CDR2 ANQGSEA. This CDR3 has 13 residues. V dropped 3 bases and J dropped 8; count of bases not matched to a gene: 7. This clonotype came up many times. Its antigen is currently unknown. Overall study findings and caveats: Classification by a 13 V-J model distinguished ophthalmopathy from stable hyperthyroidism. Within blood appeared most thyroid clonotypes that had expanded above 0.001.

Among ophthalmopathy patients, the Clinical Activity Score reached at least 3, the NOSPECS grade reached at least 4, and duration remained under 3 months. Uncontrolled infection, other autoimmune disease, pregnancy or lactation led to exclusion. Amplification yielded TCR beta CDR3 regions, with RNA transcripts as the source. The TCR CDR3 first-round RT-PCR relied on the HTBI primer set. TCRdb fed the multiplex PCR reads into MiXCR, producing one record per CDR3 protein. This table holds about 380,000 distinct CDR3 sequences, approximately 17% found once. Sequenced material: blood. The chain carries TRBV29-1 and TRBJ1-2; 9 bases agree with TRBD1. The TCR sequence derives from a man younger than 35 with Graves' ophthalmopathy. The CDR3 DNA sequence: TGCAGCGTTGATCAGGACAGGGGAAGAGGCTACACCTTC. Translating gives CSVDQDRGRGYTF.